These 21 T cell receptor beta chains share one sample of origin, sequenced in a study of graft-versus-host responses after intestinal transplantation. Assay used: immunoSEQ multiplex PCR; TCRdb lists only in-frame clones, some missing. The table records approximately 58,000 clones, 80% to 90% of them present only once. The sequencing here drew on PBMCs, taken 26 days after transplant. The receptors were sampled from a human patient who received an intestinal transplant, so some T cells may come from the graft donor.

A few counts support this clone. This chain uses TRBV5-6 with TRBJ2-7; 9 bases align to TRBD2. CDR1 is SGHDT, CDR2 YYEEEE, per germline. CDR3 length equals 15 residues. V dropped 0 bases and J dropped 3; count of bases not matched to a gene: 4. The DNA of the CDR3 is TGTGCCAGCAGCTTGGTGGCTAGCGGGGTCTACGAGCAGTACTTC. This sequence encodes CASSLVASGVYEQYF. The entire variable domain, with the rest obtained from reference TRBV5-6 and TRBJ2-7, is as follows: DAGVTQSPTHLIKTRGQQVTLRCSPKSGHDTVSWYQQALGQGPQFIFQYYEEEERQRGNFPDRFSGHQFPNYSSELNVNALLLGDSALYLCASSLVASGVYEQYFGPGTRLTVT.

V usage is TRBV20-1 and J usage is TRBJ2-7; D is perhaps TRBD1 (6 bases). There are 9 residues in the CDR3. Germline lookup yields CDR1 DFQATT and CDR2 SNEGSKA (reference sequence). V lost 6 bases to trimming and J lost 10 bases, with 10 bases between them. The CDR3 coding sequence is TGCAGTGCGGGGGCTGAACAGTACTTC. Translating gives CSAGAEQYF.

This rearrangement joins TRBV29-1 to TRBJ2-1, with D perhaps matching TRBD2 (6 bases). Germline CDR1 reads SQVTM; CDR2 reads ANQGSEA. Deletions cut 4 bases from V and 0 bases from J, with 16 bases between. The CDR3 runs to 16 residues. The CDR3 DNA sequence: TGCAGCGTTGGGGGACTCAACGCGAGCTCCTACAATGAGCAGTTCTTC. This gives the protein CSVGGLNASSYNEQFF.

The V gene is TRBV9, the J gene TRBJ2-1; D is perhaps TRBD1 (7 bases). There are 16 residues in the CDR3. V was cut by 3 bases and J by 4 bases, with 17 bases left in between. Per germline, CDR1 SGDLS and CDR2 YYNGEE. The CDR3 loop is CASSGEAGGGYNEQFF. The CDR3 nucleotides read TGTGCCAGCAGCGGGGAGGCAGGGGGAGGATACAATGAGCAGTTCTTC.

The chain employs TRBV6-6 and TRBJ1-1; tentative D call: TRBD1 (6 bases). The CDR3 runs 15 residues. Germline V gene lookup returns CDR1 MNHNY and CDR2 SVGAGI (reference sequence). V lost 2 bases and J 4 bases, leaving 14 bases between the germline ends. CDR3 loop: CASSYPGGAGTEAFF. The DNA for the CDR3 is TGTGCCAGCAGTTACCCTGGGGGCGCGGGCACTGAAGCTTTCTTT.

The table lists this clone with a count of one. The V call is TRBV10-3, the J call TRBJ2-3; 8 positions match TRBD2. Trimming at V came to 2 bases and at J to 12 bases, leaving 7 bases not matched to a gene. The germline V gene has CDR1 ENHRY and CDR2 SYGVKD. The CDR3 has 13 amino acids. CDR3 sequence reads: CAISEDQRGSQYF. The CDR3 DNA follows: TGTGCCATCAGTGAGGACCAGCGGGGGTCCCAGTATTTT.

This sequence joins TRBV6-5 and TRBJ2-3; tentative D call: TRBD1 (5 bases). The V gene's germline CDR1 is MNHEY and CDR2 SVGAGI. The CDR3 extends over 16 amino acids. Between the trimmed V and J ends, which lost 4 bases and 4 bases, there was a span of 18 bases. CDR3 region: CASSSAGLIPPDTQYF. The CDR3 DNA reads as TGTGCCAGCAGTTCTGCAGGGTTAATCCCACCAGATACGCAGTATTTT.

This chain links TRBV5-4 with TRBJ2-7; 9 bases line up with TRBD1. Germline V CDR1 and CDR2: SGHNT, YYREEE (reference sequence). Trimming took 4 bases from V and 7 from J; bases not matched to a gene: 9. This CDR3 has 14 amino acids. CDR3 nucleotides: TGTGCCAGCAGCAGCGGGACAGGGACGGGGGAGCAGTACTTC. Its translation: CASSSGTGTGEQYF.

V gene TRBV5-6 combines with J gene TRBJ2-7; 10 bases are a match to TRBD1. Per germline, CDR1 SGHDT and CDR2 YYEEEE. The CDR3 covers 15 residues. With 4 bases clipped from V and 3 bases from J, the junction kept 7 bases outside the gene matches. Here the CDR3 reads CASSSVGQGRYEQYF. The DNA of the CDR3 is TGTGCCAGCAGCAGCGTGGGACAGGGGCGCTACGAGCAGTACTTC. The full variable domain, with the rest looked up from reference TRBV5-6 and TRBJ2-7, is DAGVTQSPTHLIKTRGQQVTLRCSPKSGHDTVSWYQQALGQGPQFIFQYYEEEERQRGNFPDRFSGHQFPNYSSELNVNALLLGDSALYLCASSSVGQGRYEQYFGPGTRLTVT.

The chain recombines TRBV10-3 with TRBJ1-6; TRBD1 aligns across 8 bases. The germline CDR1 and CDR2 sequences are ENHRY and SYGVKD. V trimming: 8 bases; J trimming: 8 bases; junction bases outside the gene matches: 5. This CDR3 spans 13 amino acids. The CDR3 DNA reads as TGTGCCATCGGACAGGGACGCGATTCACCCCTCCACTTT. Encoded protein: CAIGQGRDSPLHF.

CDR3 DNA sequence: TGTGCCAGCCAGAGGGATACGCAGTATTTT. This encodes CASQRDTQYF. The chain is built from TRBV25-1 and TRBJ2-3; D ambiguous. This CDR3 is 10 amino acids long. Germline values: CDR1 MGHDK, CDR2 SYGVNS. The V end lost 8 bases, the J end lost 6 bases, and 6 bases lay between the germline ends.

As DNA, the CDR3 is TGTGCCAGCAGCCGGACAGGCTGGTGGATCGACGAGCAGTACTTC. As protein: CASSRTGWWIDEQYF. The gene calls are TRBV28 and TRBJ2-7, with 7 nucleotides matching TRBD1. J was trimmed by 5 bases and V by 6 bases; bases with no gene match: 13. The CDR3 loop spans 15 amino acids. Germline V gene data show CDR1 as MDHEN and CDR2 as SYDVKM.

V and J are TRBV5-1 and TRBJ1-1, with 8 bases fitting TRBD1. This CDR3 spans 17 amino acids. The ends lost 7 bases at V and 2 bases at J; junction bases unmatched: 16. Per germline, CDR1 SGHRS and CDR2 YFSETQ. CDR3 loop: CASDEGTGASFNTEAFF. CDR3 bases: TGCGCCAGCGACGAGGGGACAGGCGCGTCCTTCAACACTGAAGCTTTCTTT.

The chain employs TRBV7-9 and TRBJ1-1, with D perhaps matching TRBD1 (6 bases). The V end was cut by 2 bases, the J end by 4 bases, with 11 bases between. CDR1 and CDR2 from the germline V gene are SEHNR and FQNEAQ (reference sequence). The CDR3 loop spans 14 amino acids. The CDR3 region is CASSLQGMFTEAFF. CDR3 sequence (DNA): TGTGCCAGCAGCTTACAGGGGATGTTCACTGAAGCTTTCTTT.

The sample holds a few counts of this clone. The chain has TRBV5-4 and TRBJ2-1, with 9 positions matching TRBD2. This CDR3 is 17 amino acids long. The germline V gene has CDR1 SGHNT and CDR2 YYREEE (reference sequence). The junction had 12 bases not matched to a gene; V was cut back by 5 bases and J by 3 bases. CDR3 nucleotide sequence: TGTGCCAGCAGATATGGCGTAGCGGGAGAAGTCTACAATGAGCAGTTCTTC. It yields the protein CASRYGVAGEVYNEQFF.

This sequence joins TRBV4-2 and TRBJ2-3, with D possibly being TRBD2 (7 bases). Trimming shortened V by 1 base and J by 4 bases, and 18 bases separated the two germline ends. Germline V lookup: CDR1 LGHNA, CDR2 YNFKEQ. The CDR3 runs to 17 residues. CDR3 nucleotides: TGTGCCAGCAGCCAAGTTATAGGGAGGGGGTTCGCAGATACGCAGTATTTT. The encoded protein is CASSQVIGRGFADTQYF.

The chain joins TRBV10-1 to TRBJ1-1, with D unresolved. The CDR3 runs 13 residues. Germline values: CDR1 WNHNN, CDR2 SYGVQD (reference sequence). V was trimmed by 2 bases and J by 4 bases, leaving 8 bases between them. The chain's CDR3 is CASSEGRGTEAFF. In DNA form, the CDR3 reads TGCGCCAGCAGTGAGGGTCGGGGCACTGAAGCTTTCTTT.

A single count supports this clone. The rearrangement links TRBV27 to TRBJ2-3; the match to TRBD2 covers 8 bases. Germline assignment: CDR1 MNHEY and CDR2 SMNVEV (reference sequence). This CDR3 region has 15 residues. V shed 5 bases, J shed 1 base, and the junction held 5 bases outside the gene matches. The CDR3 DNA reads TGTGCCAGCAGTGTGCGGGGGGCGCGCACAGATACGCAGTATTTT. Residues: CASSVRGARTDTQYF.

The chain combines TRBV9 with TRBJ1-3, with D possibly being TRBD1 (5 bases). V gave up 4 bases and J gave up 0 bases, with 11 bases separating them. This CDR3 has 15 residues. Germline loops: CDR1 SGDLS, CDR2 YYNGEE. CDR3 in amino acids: CASSFTGSSGNTIYF. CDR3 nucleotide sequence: TGTGCCAGCAGCTTTACAGGCTCCTCTGGAAACACCATATATTTT.

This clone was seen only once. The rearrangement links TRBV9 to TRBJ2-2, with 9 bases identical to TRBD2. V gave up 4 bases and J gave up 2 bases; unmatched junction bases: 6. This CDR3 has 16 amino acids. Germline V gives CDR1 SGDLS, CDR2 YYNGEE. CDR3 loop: CASSPPSGVNTGELFF. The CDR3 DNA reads TGTGCCAGCAGCCCCCCTAGCGGGGTCAACACCGGGGAGCTGTTTTTT.

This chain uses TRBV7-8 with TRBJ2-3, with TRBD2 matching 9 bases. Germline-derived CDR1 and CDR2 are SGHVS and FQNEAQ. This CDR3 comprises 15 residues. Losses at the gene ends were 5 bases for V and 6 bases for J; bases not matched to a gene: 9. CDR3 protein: CASSILAGARDTQYF. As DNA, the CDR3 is TGTGCCAGCAGCATCTTAGCGGGGGCGCGGGATACGCAGTATTTT. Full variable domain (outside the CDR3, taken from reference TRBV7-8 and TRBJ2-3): GAGVSQSPRYKVAKRGQDVALRCDPISGHVSLFWYQQALGQGPEFLTYFQNEAQLDKSGLPSDRFFAERPEGSVSTLKIQRTQQEDSAVYLCASSILAGARDTQYFGPGTRLTVL.